This entry features one T cell receptor beta chain sequence. The antigen remains undetermined. The data are from a study of cytomegalovirus exposure and HLA in healthy donors. Study as a whole: The approximately 120 validation repertoires, a later analysis reported, used the same platform as the approximately 670 first-cohort repertoires.

Findings and caveats of the study: Some TCR beta chains (roughly 160 of them) were listed as cytomegalovirus-associated.

Clones were sequenced by immunoSEQ multiplex PCR, and TCRdb holds only the in-frame ones, with some missing. The data show about 130,000 clones, approximately 80% seen once. Between the trimmed V and J ends, which lost 5 bases and 5 bases, there was a span of 15 bases. Per the germline V gene, CDR1 is SQVTM and CDR2 is ANQGSEA. The CDR3 is made up of 13 amino acids. The source is a man aged 30 to 45 in good health and CMV-seropositive. The V and J genes are TRBV29-1 and TRBJ1-2; D not resolved. The source material was PBMCs. The DNA of the CDR3 is TGCAGCGTTTCGGTTTCTCCTTGGTATGGCTACACCTTC. It yields the protein CSVSVSPWYGYTF.